The source of this TCR beta chain is a study of vaccination effects on CD4 cells after COVID-19. Note on this clone: Its specificity is unknown.

CD4+ T cells were isolated after around ten days of culture. Vaccination of participants consisted of two doses of either the BNT162b2 or mRNA-1273 vaccine. The assay was immunoSEQ multiplex PCR, and TCRdb's table has in-frame clones only and misses some. The top ten clones hold about 2.3% of a sample with just under 75,000 clones, roughly 75% of them seen once. The sequence was obtained from a human donor who received a COVID-19 vaccine. The sample was CD4+ T cells from PBMCs cultured without peptide, taken after COVID-19 vaccination.

The CDR3 sequence is CASSSTGTTEAFF. The CDR3 DNA reads TGTGCCAGCAGTTCGACAGGGACTACTGAAGCTTTCTTT. The rearrangement joins TRBV6-5 to TRBJ1-1; 7 nucleotides align to TRBD1. Trimming cost V 4 bases and J 5 bases; bases outside gene matches: 4. Looked up from germline, CDR1 is MNHEY and CDR2 is SVGAGI. This CDR3 has 13 residues.